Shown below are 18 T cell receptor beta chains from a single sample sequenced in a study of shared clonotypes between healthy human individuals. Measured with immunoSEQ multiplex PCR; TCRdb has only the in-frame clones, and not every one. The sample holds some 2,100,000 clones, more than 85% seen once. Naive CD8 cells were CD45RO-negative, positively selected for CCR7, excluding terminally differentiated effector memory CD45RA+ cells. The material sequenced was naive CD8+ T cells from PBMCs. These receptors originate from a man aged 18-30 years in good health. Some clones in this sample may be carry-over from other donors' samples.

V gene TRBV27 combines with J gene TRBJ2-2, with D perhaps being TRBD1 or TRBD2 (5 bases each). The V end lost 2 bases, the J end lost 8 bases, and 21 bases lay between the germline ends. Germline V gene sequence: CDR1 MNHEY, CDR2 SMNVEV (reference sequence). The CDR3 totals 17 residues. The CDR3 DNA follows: TGTGCCAGCAGTTTAGGAGCCCCCGGGACCCCAACAGGGGAGCTGTTTTTT. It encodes CASSLGAPGTPTGELFF.

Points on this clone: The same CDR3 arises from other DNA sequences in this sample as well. This CDR3 is CASSVGGYGELFF. The CDR3 bases are TGTGCCAGCAGCGTAGGAGGGTACGGGGAGCTGTTTTTT. The chain couples TRBV9 to TRBJ2-2; D may be TRBD2 (5 bases). V gave up 0 bases and J gave up 7 bases, with 7 bases separating them. CDR1 and CDR2 from the germline V gene are SGDLS and YYNGEE. The CDR3 sequence is 13 residues long. Variable domain in full (rest from reference TRBV9 and TRBJ2-2): DSGVTQTPKHLITATGQRVTLRCSPRSGDLSVYWYQQSLDQGLQFLIQYYNGEERAKGNILERFSAQQFPDLHSELNLSSLELGDSALYFCASSVGGYGELFFGEGSRLTVL.

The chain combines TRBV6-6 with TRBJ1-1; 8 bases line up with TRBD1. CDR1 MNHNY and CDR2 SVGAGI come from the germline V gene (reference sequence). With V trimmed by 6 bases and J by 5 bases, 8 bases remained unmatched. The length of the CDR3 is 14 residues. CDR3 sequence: CASREQGGGTEAFF. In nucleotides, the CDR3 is TGTGCCAGCAGGGAACAGGGGGGAGGTACTGAAGCTTTCTTT.

The CDR3 sequence: CASSQLIPNEQFF. The CDR3, as DNA: TGCGCCAGCAGCCAACTTATTCCTAATGAGCAGTTCTTC. The V call is TRBV4-1, the J call TRBJ2-1, with unresolved D. V dropped 2 bases and J dropped 7 bases, with 9 bases sitting between them. Germline CDR1 reads MGHRA; CDR2 reads YSYEKL. The CDR3 runs 13 residues.

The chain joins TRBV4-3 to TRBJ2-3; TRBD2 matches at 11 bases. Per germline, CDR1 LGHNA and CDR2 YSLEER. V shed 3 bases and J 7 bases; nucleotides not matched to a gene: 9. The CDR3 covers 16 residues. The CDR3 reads CASSQPGLAEPYTQYF. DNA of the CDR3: TGCGCCAGCAGCCAGCCGGGACTAGCGGAACCATATACGCAGTATTTT.

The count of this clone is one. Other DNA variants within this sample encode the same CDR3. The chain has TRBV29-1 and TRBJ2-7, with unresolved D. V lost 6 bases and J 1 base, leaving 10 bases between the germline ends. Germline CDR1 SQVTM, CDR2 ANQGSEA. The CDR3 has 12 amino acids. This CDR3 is CSVVGPSYEQYF. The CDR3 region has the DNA TGCAGCGTCGTAGGGCCGTCCTACGAGCAGTACTTC.

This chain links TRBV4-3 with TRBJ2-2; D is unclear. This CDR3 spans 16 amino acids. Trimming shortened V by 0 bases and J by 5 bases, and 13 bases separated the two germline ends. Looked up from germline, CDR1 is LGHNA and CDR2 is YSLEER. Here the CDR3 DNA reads TGCGCCAGCAGCCAAGATATAGGGCGAGGAACCGGGGAGCTGTTTTTT. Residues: CASSQDIGRGTGELFF.

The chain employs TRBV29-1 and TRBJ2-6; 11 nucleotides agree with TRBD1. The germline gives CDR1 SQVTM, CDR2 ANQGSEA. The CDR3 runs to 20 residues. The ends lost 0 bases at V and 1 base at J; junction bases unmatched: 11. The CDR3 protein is CSVEEWGQGVLGSGANVLTF. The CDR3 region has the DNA TGCAGCGTTGAAGAGTGGGGACAGGGGGTCCTAGGATCTGGGGCCAACGTCCTGACTTTC. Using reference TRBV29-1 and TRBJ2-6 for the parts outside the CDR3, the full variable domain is SAVISQKPSRDICQRGTSLTIQCQVDSQVTMMFWYRQQPGQSLTLIATANQGSEATYESGFVIDKFPISRPNLTFSTLTVSNMSPEDSSIYLCSVEEWGQGVLGSGANVLTFGAGSRLTVL.

CDR3 loop: CASSPREGTGELFF. CDR3 nucleotide sequence: TGCGCCAGCAGCCCCCGAGAAGGCACCGGGGAGCTGTTTTTT. V and J are TRBV5-1 and TRBJ2-2; no clear D gene. The V gene lost 4 bases and the J gene lost 4 bases, with 11 bases spanning the gap. The CDR3 consists of 14 residues. Germline V CDR1 and CDR2: SGHRS, YFSETQ.

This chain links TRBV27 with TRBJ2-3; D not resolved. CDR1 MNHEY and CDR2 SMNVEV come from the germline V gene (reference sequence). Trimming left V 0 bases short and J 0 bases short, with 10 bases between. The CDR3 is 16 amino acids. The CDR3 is CASSLSTAPSTDTQYF. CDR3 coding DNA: TGTGCCAGCAGTTTATCAACGGCTCCTAGCACAGATACGCAGTATTTT.

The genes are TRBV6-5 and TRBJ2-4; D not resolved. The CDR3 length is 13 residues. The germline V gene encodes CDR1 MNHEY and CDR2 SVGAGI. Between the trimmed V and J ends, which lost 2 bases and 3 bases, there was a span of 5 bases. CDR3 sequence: CASSYADKNIQYF. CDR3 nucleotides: TGTGCCAGCAGTTACGCTGACAAAAACATTCAGTACTTC.

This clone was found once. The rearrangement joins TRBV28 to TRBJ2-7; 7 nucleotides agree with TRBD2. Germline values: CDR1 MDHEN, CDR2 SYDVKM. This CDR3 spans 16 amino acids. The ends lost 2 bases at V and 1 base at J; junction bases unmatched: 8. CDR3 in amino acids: CASSLDEPGGSYEQYF. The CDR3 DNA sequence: TGTGCCAGCAGTTTAGACGAACCCGGGGGGTCCTACGAGCAGTACTTC.

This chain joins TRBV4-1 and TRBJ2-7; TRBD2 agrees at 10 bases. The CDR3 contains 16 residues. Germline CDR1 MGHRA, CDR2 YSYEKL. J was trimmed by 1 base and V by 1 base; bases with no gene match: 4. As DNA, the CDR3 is TGCGCCAGCAGCCAAGGTGGACTAGCGGTTTCCTACGAGCAGTACTTC. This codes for CASSQGGLAVSYEQYF.

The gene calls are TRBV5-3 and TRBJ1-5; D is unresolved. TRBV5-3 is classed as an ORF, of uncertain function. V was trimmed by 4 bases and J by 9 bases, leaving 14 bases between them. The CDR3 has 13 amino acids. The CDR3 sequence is CARSGGGRGPQHF. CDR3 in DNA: TGTGCCAGAAGCGGAGGAGGCCGCGGGCCCCAGCATTTT.

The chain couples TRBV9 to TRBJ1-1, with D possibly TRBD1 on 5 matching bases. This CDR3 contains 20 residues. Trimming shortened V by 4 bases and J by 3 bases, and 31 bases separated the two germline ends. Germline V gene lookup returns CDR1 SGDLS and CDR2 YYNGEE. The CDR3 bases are TGTGCCAGCAGCCTCTCCACGGGGACCCCCGGGGGGACGGTTGACACTGAAGCTTTCTTT. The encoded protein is CASSLSTGTPGGTVDTEAFF.

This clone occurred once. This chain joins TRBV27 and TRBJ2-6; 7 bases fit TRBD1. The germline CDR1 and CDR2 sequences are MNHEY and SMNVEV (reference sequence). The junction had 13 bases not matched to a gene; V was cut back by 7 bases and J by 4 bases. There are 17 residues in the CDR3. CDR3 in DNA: TGTGCCAGCACTGGTCCCGACAGGGTATCCGGGGCCAACGTCCTGACTTTC. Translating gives CASTGPDRVSGANVLTF.

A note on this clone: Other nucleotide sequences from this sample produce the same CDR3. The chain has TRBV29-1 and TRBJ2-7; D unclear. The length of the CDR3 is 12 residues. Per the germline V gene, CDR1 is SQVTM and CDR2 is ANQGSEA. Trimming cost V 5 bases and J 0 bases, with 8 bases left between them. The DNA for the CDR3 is TGCAGCGTTCTGGCAGCCTCCTACGAGCAGTACTTC. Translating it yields CSVLAASYEQYF.

In DNA form, the CDR3 reads TGTGCCAGCAGCTTACGGCAGGGAACCAATGAGCAGTTCTTC. As protein: CASSLRQGTNEQFF. The rearrangement uses TRBV13 and TRBJ2-1, with a weak D call TRBD1 (5 bases). CDR1 is PRHDT and CDR2 is FYEKMQ in the germline V gene (reference sequence). This CDR3 contains 14 residues. V shed 2 bases and J shed 6 bases, with 11 bases lying between them. Filled out from reference TRBV13 and TRBJ2-1, the complete variable domain reads AAGVIQSPRHLIKEKRETATLKCYPIPRHDTVYWYQQGPGQDPQFLISFYEKMQSDKGSIPDRFSAQQFSDYHSELNMSSLELGDSALYFCASSLRQGTNEQFFGPGTRLTVL.